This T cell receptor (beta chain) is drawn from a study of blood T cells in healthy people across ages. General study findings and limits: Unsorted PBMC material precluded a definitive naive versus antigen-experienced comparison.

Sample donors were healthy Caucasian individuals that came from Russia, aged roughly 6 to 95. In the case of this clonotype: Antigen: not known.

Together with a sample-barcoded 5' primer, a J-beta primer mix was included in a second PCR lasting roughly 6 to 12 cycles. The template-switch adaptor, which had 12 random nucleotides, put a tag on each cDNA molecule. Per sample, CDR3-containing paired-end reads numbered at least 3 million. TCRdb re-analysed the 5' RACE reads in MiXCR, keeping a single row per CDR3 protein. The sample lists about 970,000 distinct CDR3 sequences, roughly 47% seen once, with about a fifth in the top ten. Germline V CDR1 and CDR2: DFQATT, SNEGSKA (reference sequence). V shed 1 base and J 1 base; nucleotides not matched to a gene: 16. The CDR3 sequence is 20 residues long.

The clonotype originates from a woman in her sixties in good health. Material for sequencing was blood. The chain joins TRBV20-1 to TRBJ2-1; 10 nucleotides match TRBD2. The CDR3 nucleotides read TGCAGTGCTAGAGCCCCCCTGGGGGAATTTAGCGGGAGGTCCTACAATGAGCAGTTCTTC. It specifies CSARAPLGEFSGRSYNEQFF.